One and the same sample provided the 14 T cell receptor beta chains below, sequenced in a study of shared clonotypes between healthy human individuals (dated by TCRdb to about 2020). Library construction relied on the immunoSEQ multiplex PCR assay. What TCRdb holds here is the immuneACCESS table cut down to in-frame rearrangements. Part of the clones is not present; checked against another copy, under half of the missing clones reflect an unresolved V gene, and the others are unexplained. The sample includes around 2.5 million clones, with 93% observed a single time. The ten largest clones add up to around 0.37% of the sample. Sequenced sample: naive CD4+ T cells from PBMCs. Taken with the paper, the label for cell subset or site translates to: CD45RA+ positively selected. These receptor sequences come from a man aged 18 to 30 in good health. Some clones in this sample may be carry-over from other donors' samples.

The chain links TRBV6-5 to TRBJ2-5; D gene ambiguous. The end of the DNA fits TRBJ2-7 better, so the J call may be wrong. Germline V gives CDR1 MNHEY, CDR2 SVGAGI. The CDR3 contains 14 residues. Here the CDR3 DNA reads TGTGCCAGCAGTTACGGGTGGAACTCCTACGAGCAGTACTTC. The encoded protein is CASSYGWNSYEQYF.

This chain uses TRBV5-1 with TRBJ2-5, with D possibly TRBD1 on 6 matching bases. The CDR3 consists of 14 residues. Germline V gives CDR1 SGHRS, CDR2 YFSETQ. The ends were cut back, 4 bases at V and 4 bases at J, with 14 bases in the middle. The CDR3, as DNA: TGCGCCAGCAGCCGCGCCGTGGGGGCAGAGACCCAGTACTTC. As protein: CASSRAVGAETQYF.

This clone was observed a few times. This sequence joins TRBV28 and TRBJ1-1; no clear D gene. The CDR3 sequence is 12 residues long. Trimming took 10 bases from V and 2 from J, leaving 11 bases between them. Germline V gives CDR1 MDHEN, CDR2 SYDVKM. In nucleotides, the CDR3 is TGTGCCACCCGGCTGGTTAACACTGAAGCTTTCTTT. This codes for CATRLVNTEAFF.

This chain connects TRBV2 to TRBJ2-3; D gene ambiguous. The germline CDR1 and CDR2 sequences are SNHLY and FYNNEI. The CDR3 consists of 14 residues. V was clipped by 4 bases and J by 2 bases, with 10 bases between them. The CDR3 loop reads CASSGQPVTDTQYF. The CDR3 DNA follows: TGTGCCAGCAGTGGCCAGCCAGTCACAGATACGCAGTATTTT. The variable domain in full, completed from reference TRBV2 and TRBJ2-3, reads EPEVTQTPSHQVTQMGQEVILRCVPISNHLYFYWYRQILGQKVEFLVSFYNNEISEKSEIFDDQFSVERPDGSNFTLKIRSTKLEDSAMYFCASSGQPVTDTQYFGPGTRLTVL.

The chain is built from TRBV6-4 and TRBJ2-2, with a weak D call TRBD2 (7 bases). Per the germline V gene, CDR1 is MRHNA and CDR2 is SNTAGT. CDR3 size: 12 residues. Trimming shortened V by 6 bases and J by 6 bases, and 8 bases separated the two germline ends. The CDR3 DNA reads TGTGCCAGCAGAGGGGGGGCCGGGGAGCTGTTTTTT. Translation: CASRGGAGELFF.

This sequence joins TRBV15 and TRBJ2-7, with TRBD1 matching over 11 bases. This CDR3 spans 14 amino acids. The V gene end was trimmed by 9 bases and the J gene end by 3 bases; junction bases not matched to a gene: 7. Germline V gene data show CDR1 as LNHNV and CDR2 as YYDKDF (reference sequence). CDR3 sequence (DNA): TGTGCCACAGCTCCCGGGACAGGGGGCTACGAGCAGTACTTC. It translates to CATAPGTGGYEQYF.

The CDR3 nucleotides are TGCGCCAGCAGCCAAACAGGGTTCACAGATACGCAGTATTTT. It codes for CASSQTGFTDTQYF. The V call is TRBV4-1, the J call TRBJ2-3; TRBD1 is a possible D gene (6 bases). Trimming took off 2 bases at V and 2 bases at J, with 8 bases between the two ends. The CDR3 length is 14 residues. Germline V gene lookup returns CDR1 MGHRA and CDR2 YSYEKL.

This chain uses TRBV19 with TRBJ1-5; D remains ambiguous. CDR3 length: 17 amino acids. The V and J ends lost 3 bases and 0 bases respectively, with 15 bases between them. Germline assignment: CDR1 LNHDA and CDR2 SQIVND (reference sequence). CDR3 nucleotide sequence: TGTGCCAGTAGTATGAGGAGCAGAAGGTATAGCAATCAGCCCCAGCATTTT. Translated: CASSMRSRRYSNQPQHF.

J is TRBJ1-4 and V is TRBV28, with D maybe TRBD1 (5 bases). V lost 3 bases and J lost 4, with 9 bases in between. This CDR3 has 14 amino acids. Germline V gene sequence: CDR1 MDHEN, CDR2 SYDVKM. The DNA for the CDR3 is TGTGCCAGCAGTTTGGGGGGGAATAATGAAAAACTGTTTTTT. Protein sequence: CASSLGGNNEKLFF.

This clone was observed a handful of times. V is TRBV28 and J is TRBJ2-7; D gene uncertain. V was trimmed by 5 bases and J by 3 bases, leaving 8 bases between them. Germline V gene lookup returns CDR1 MDHEN and CDR2 SYDVKM. The CDR3 runs to 12 residues. DNA for the CDR3: TGTGCCAGCAGTCCCCCCTTCTACGAGCAGTACTTC. Translating it yields CASSPPFYEQYF. The variable domain in full, with the rest retrieved from reference TRBV28 and TRBJ2-7, is DVKVTQSSRYLVKRTGEKVFLECVQDMDHENMFWYRQDPGLGLRLIYFSYDVKMKEKGDIPEGYSVSREKKERFSLILESASTNQTSMYLCASSPPFYEQYFGPGTRLTVT.

The rearrangement uses TRBV28 and TRBJ1-4; unclear D gene. Germline assignment: CDR1 MDHEN and CDR2 SYDVKM. This CDR3 spans 15 amino acids. Trimming took off 6 bases at V and 0 bases at J, with 11 bases between the two ends. Written as DNA, the CDR3 is TGTGCCAGCAGAACAGAGTATGCAACTAATGAAAAACTGTTTTTT. As protein: CASRTEYATNEKLFF. Variable domain in full (rest from reference TRBV28 and TRBJ1-4): DVKVTQSSRYLVKRTGEKVFLECVQDMDHENMFWYRQDPGLGLRLIYFSYDVKMKEKGDIPEGYSVSREKKERFSLILESASTNQTSMYLCASRTEYATNEKLFFGSGTQLSVL.

The V and J genes are TRBV5-4 and TRBJ1-1; TRBD1 agrees at 8 bases. CDR1 and CDR2 from the germline V gene are SGHNT and YYREEE (reference sequence). V lost 3 bases, J lost 0 bases, and 10 bases stayed unmatched. The CDR3 has 17 amino acids. Here the CDR3 DNA reads TGTGCCAGCAGCTCGTACGGGACAGGTGAAATGAACACTGAAGCTTTCTTT. Translated, it gives CASSSYGTGEMNTEAFF.

As concerns this clone: This same CDR3 is encoded by further DNA sequences in the sample. The chain couples TRBV9 to TRBJ2-1; D might be TRBD1 or TRBD2, each matching 5 bases. V dropped 3 bases and J dropped 0 bases, with 7 bases sitting between them. The CDR3 runs to 14 residues. The germline gives CDR1 SGDLS, CDR2 YYNGEE. The CDR3 reads CASSGGSSYNEQFF. DNA for the CDR3: TGTGCCAGCAGCGGGGGGTCCTCCTACAATGAGCAGTTCTTC.

This clone was observed a single time. The chain recombines TRBV7-9 with TRBJ2-1; the D gene is possibly TRBD2 (6 bases). The germline V gene has CDR1 SEHNR and CDR2 FQNEAQ (reference sequence). CDR3 length: 13 residues. Trimming cost V 10 bases and J 3 bases, with 13 bases left between them. In nucleotides, the CDR3 is TGTGCCACCGGACTACCCGACTACAATGAGCAGTTCTTC. It translates to CATGLPDYNEQFF.